These 24 T cell receptor beta chains came from one sample sequenced in a study of T cells after posttransplantation cyclophosphamide. TCRdb keeps only in-frame clones here, not all; method: immunoSEQ multiplex PCR. The sample shows roughly 30,000 clones, roughly 90% of them seen only once. Material for sequencing was PBMCs. All receptors derive from a woman aged 40-49 years with a blood cancer, CMV-positive, and with a related stem cell donor.

V usage is TRBV4-2 and J usage is TRBJ1-1, with D possibly being TRBD1 (6 bases). CDR1 LGHNA and CDR2 YNFKEQ come from the germline V gene. The V and J ends lost 0 bases and 4 bases respectively, with 9 bases between them. This CDR3 region has 14 residues. Here the CDR3 reads CASSQDPRGTEAFF. In nucleotides, the CDR3 is TGTGCCAGCAGCCAAGATCCCAGGGGCACTGAAGCTTTCTTT.

The chain joins TRBV4-1 to TRBJ2-7; 8 bases map to TRBD1. The V gene end was trimmed by 3 bases and the J gene end by 0 bases; junction bases not matched to a gene: 4. The CDR3 spans 15 residues. From germline, CDR1 is MGHRA and CDR2 YSYEKL. The CDR3 spells CASSHGTGSSYEQYF. CDR3 DNA: TGCGCCAGCAGCCACGGGACAGGTAGCTCCTACGAGCAGTACTTC.

The genes are TRBV6-5 and TRBJ1-2; weak D call: TRBD1 (5 bases). The length of the CDR3 is 12 residues. Germline CDR1 MNHEY, CDR2 SVGAGI. The ends were cut back, 11 bases at V and 6 bases at J, with 16 bases in the middle. CDR3 DNA sequence: TGTGCCGCCCTCGGGGGAAAAGATGGCTACACCTTC. Translation: CAALGGKDGYTF.

The chain recombines TRBV6-5 with TRBJ1-1; D is perhaps TRBD1 (5 bases). Looked up from germline, CDR1 is MNHEY and CDR2 is SVGAGI. V was shortened by 4 bases and J by 3 bases, with 15 bases between the two germline ends. The length of the CDR3 is 15 residues. CDR3 in DNA: TGTGCCAGCAGTTCCCCCGGCGGGGGGGACACTGAAGCTTTCTTT. This translates into CASSSPGGGDTEAFF.

The chain couples TRBV23-1 to TRBJ1-5; 8 bases are a match to TRBD1. TRBV23-1 is treated as an ORF (open reading frame) with a function not yet certain. This CDR3 has 14 residues. The junction had 7 bases not matched to a gene; V was cut back by 11 bases and J by 1 base. CDR3: CARVTGESNQPQHF. The DNA for the CDR3 is TGCGCCCGGGTGACAGGGGAAAGCAATCAGCCCCAGCATTTT.

The chain employs TRBV11-1 and TRBJ2-3; TRBD2 matches 7 bases. CDR3 length: 17 amino acids. The germline CDR1 and CDR2 sequences are SGHAT and FQDESV (reference sequence). Trimming took 2 bases from V and 4 from J; bases not matched to a gene: 12. The CDR3 DNA follows: TGTGCCAGCAGCTTAACAGGACGGCTAGCGGCTGCAGATACGCAGTATTTT. Translating it yields CASSLTGRLAAADTQYF.

This chain uses TRBV6-5 with TRBJ1-5; D not certain. CDR1 is MNHEY and CDR2 is SVGAGI in the germline V gene. The ends were cut back, 0 bases at V and 0 bases at J, with 9 bases in the middle. The CDR3 length is 16 residues. The CDR3: CASSYSGSYSNQPQHF. Here the CDR3 DNA reads TGTGCCAGCAGTTACTCGGGCAGCTATAGCAATCAGCCCCAGCATTTT.

The sample holds one count of this clone. The genes are TRBV5-6 and TRBJ1-1; D perhaps matches TRBD1 (6 bases). CDR1 and CDR2 from the germline V gene are SGHDT and YYEEEE. Trimming removed 0 bases from V and 10 bases from J, with 13 bases in between. The CDR3 is made up of 13 amino acids. The CDR3 loop reads CASSLDGTRGAFF. The CDR3 bases are TGTGCCAGCAGCTTGGATGGGACAAGGGGAGCTTTCTTT.

The rearrangement joins TRBV5-1 to TRBJ1-4; a possible D gene is TRBD1 (6 bases). Trimming left V 0 bases short and J 7 bases short, with 13 bases between. This CDR3 is built from 15 residues. Germline loops: CDR1 SGHRS, CDR2 YFSETQ. In DNA form, the CDR3 reads TGCGCCAGCAGCTTGGATTTGGGACACGGTGAAAAACTGTTTTTT. Protein product: CASSLDLGHGEKLFF.

The V call is TRBV27, the J call TRBJ1-6; 7 bases line up with TRBD1. This CDR3 is 15 amino acids long. Germline V gene sequence: CDR1 MNHEY, CDR2 SMNVEV (reference sequence). J gave up 3 bases and V 4 bases, and 3 bases lay outside the gene matches. The CDR3 reads CASSSGQHYNSPLHF. The CDR3 nucleotides are TGTGCCAGCAGTTCGGGACAGCACTATAATTCACCCCTCCACTTT.

V usage is TRBV4-3 and J usage is TRBJ2-1, with D maybe TRBD1 (5 bases). The CDR3 contains 12 residues. Germline V CDR1 and CDR2: LGHNA, YSLEER. Trimming took off 6 bases at V and 4 bases at J, with 7 bases between the two ends. CDR3 region: CASRDSYNEQFF. The CDR3 DNA reads TGCGCCAGCAGAGACAGTTACAATGAGCAGTTCTTC.

The J gene is TRBJ2-3, the V gene TRBV9, with 10 bases fitting TRBD2. Germline lookup yields CDR1 SGDLS and CDR2 YYNGEE. The CDR3 has 15 residues. V lost 3 bases, J lost 7 bases, and 8 bases stayed unmatched. CDR3 nucleotides: TGTGCCAGCAGCGGACGTAGCGGGGGGCAAAATACGCAGTATTTT. It specifies CASSGRSGGQNTQYF.

This clone was seen a single time. This sequence joins TRBV6-5 and TRBJ1-1; D possibly corresponds to TRBD1 (5 bases). The CDR3 covers 14 residues. Looked up from germline, CDR1 is MNHEY and CDR2 is SVGAGI. V lost 0 bases, J lost 11 bases, and 16 bases lay in between. CDR3 residues: CASSYSGGRGLAFF. Here the CDR3 DNA reads TGTGCCAGCAGTTACTCGGGGGGTAGGGGACTGGCTTTCTTT.

In this sample, this clone turned up once. The gene calls are TRBV4-1 and TRBJ1-2; no firm D call. The germline CDR1 and CDR2 sequences are MGHRA and YSYEKL. The V end was cut by 0 bases, the J end by 3 bases, with 8 bases between. This CDR3 comprises 14 residues. The CDR3 region has the DNA TGCGCCAGCAGCCAAGATAAGGGAGACTATGGCTACACCTTC. Encoded protein: CASSQDKGDYGYTF.

The chain is built from TRBV5-1 and TRBJ1-1; tentative D call: TRBD1 (5 bases). Germline V CDR1 and CDR2: SGHRS, YFSETQ. The germline V and J ends were trimmed by 0 bases and 1 base, with 19 bases remaining between them. The length of the CDR3 is 18 residues. The CDR3 loop is CASSLGWSSGRGNTEAFF. CDR3 nucleotides: TGCGCCAGCAGCTTGGGATGGTCTTCGGGGAGGGGGAACACTGAAGCTTTCTTT. Variable domain in full (rest from reference TRBV5-1 and TRBJ1-1): KAGVTQTPRYLIKTRGQQVTLSCSPISGHRSVSWYQQTPGQGLQFLFEYFSETQRNKGNFPGRFSGRQFSNSRSEMNVSTLELGDSALYLCASSLGWSSGRGNTEAFFGQGTRLTVV.

The rearrangement joins TRBV5-6 to TRBJ2-3; TRBD1 agrees at 12 bases. The CDR3 is 16 residues long. Germline CDR1 reads SGHDT; CDR2 reads YYEEEE. Trimming took 0 bases from V and 3 from J; bases not matched to a gene: 2. This CDR3 is CASSLVGQGATDTQYF. For the CDR3, the DNA is TGTGCCAGCAGCTTGGTGGGACAGGGGGCAACAGATACGCAGTATTTT.

The chain uses TRBV4-1 and TRBJ1-4; TRBD1 might be the D (5 bases). The CDR3 covers 15 residues. Germline V gives CDR1 MGHRA, CDR2 YSYEKL. The germline V and J ends were trimmed by 1 base and 7 bases, with 13 bases remaining between them. This chain's CDR3 is CASSQGDRSSEKLFF. Here the CDR3 DNA reads TGCGCCAGCAGCCAAGGCGACAGAAGTAGTGAAAAACTGTTTTTT.

The rearrangement joins TRBV11-2 to TRBJ2-7; no clear D gene. This CDR3 spans 15 amino acids. Germline V CDR1 and CDR2: SGHAT, FQNNGV. V was shortened by 5 bases and J by 0 bases, with 14 bases between the two germline ends. The CDR3 DNA reads as TGTGCCAGCAGCCATTTAGGCGGTAACTCCTACGAGCAGTACTTC. Translating gives CASSHLGGNSYEQYF. Drawing the rest from reference TRBV11-2 and TRBJ2-7, the complete variable domain is EAGVAQSPRYKIIEKRQSVAFWCNPISGHATLYWYQQILGQGPKLLIQFQNNGVVDDSQLPKDRFSAERLKGVDSTLKIQPAKLEDSAVYLCASSHLGGNSYEQYFGPGTRLTVT.

The chain employs TRBV7-8 and TRBJ2-3, with D possibly being TRBD2 (6 bases). Germline loops: CDR1 SGHVS, CDR2 FQNEAQ. V gave up 7 bases and J gave up 6 bases, with 14 bases separating them. This CDR3 contains 13 residues. The CDR3 spells CASIPTSMDTQYF. In DNA form, the CDR3 reads TGTGCCAGCATCCCGACTAGTATGGATACGCAGTATTTT.

J is TRBJ1-6 and V is TRBV5-1, with D hard to call. The ends were cut back, 5 bases at V and 0 bases at J, with 15 bases in the middle. Looked up from germline, CDR1 is SGHRS and CDR2 is YFSETQ. This CDR3 has 17 residues. The CDR3 region is CASSHSIGSSYNSPLHF. The CDR3 coding sequence is TGCGCCAGCAGTCATAGTATCGGGAGCTCCTATAATTCACCCCTCCACTTT.

V is TRBV6-1 and J is TRBJ1-2, with D maybe TRBD1 (6 bases). This CDR3 has 14 amino acids. Germline values: CDR1 MNHNS, CDR2 SASEGT. V lost 1 base and J 6 bases, leaving 12 bases between the germline ends. The CDR3 DNA reads as TGTGCCAGCAGTGAAGATTGGACAGATCATGGCTACACCTTC. Its protein product is CASSEDWTDHGYTF.

The chain uses TRBV4-1 and TRBJ1-1; 10 bases map to TRBD1. Germline V CDR1 and CDR2: MGHRA, YSYEKL. The V segment lost 5 bases and the J segment 3 bases; nucleotides outside the gene matches: 6. The length of the CDR3 is 15 residues. CDR3 loop: CASSNPGTGDTEAFF. CDR3 nucleotides: TGCGCCAGCAGCAACCCCGGGACAGGGGACACTGAAGCTTTCTTT.

This clone appeared a single time. The genes are TRBV7-2 and TRBJ1-1; a weak D match, TRBD1 (6 bases). CDR3 length: 15 amino acids. V lost 6 bases and J 10 bases, leaving 24 bases between the germline ends. Per the germline V gene, CDR1 is SGHTA and CDR2 is FQGNSA. In DNA form, the CDR3 reads TGTGCCAGCAGATCTGACAGGAACCTCGCGGTTGCAGCTTTCTTT. Its translation is CASRSDRNLAVAAFF.

This chain connects TRBV19 to TRBJ2-1; TRBD2 matches at 9 bases. The CDR3 contains 16 residues. J lost 7 bases, V lost 3 bases, and 10 bases had no gene match. CDR1 and CDR2 from the germline V gene are LNHDA and SQIVND (reference sequence). The CDR3 bases are TGTGCCAGTAGTATGTGGGGCGGGGGGGCCCTTAATGAGCAGTTCTTC. Amino acids: CASSMWGGGALNEQFF.